This TCR beta chain was documented in a study of CD8 T cells in Susac syndrome. Reverse transcription of roughly 0.45 to 1 ug RNA used random hexamers. TCRdb analysed the immunoSEQ multiplex PCR reads with MiXCR anew, one entry per CDR3 protein. Of around 150,000 distinct CDR3 sequences in the sample, about 95% were seen once. Per germline, CDR1 SQVTM and CDR2 ANQGSEA. The CDR3 is 15 residues long. Unmatched junction bases numbered 15, after V lost 6 bases and J lost 9 bases. The TCR sequence derives from a human donor with multiple sclerosis. This chain links TRBV29-1 with TRBJ2-1, with TRBD2 matching 9 bases. Input material: CD4+ T cells from PBMCs. CDR3 amino acids: CSVWGREGRFSEQFF. DNA of the CDR3: TGCAGCGTCTGGGGGCGGGAGGGCCGATTTAGTGAGCAGTTCTTC.